The clone carrying this T cell receptor (beta chain) was recorded a few times. The data stem from a study of long-term antiretroviral therapy in people with HIV. The V gene lost 4 bases and the J gene lost 3 bases, with 8 bases spanning the gap. Germline V lookup: CDR1 SGHRS, CDR2 YFSETQ. This CDR3 has 13 residues. The immunoSEQ assay was v3.0, run at survey level. Generated by immunoSEQ multiplex PCR, the TCRdb table keeps only in-frame clones and is missing some. In the table there are some 10,000 clones, around 88% of which are singletons. The chain uses TRBV5-1 and TRBJ1-5, with no clear D. Here the sequenced sample was unsorted PBMCs, taken 0.2 years before starting antiretroviral therapy. This TCR came from a woman aged 40 to 49 with HIV. The CDR3 DNA reads TGCGCCAGCAGCCCCGTTCCCAATCAGCCCCAGCATTTT. Protein sequence: CASSPVPNQPQHF.